The present T cell receptor beta chain was sequenced within a study of shared clonotypes between healthy human individuals. Study-wide context: Participating donors consisted of two women and three men aged 18 to 49. Three plates each covered CD4 naive and memory; CD8 naive two, CD8 memory one. General observations from the study: Against clonotypes common to all four donors, non-shared ones had lower generation probabilities.

This clone was seen once. The target antigen is unknown. Generated by immunoSEQ multiplex PCR, the TCRdb table keeps only in-frame clones and is missing some. The sample lists under 2,000,000 clones; about 95% were seen once. The CDR3 contains 18 residues. With 1 base removed from V and 0 bases from J, the gap between germline ends came to 20 bases. CDR1 and CDR2 (germline): SGHDT, YYEEEE. Naive-designated CD8 cells lacked CD45RO, were positively enriched for CCR7, and omitted terminally differentiated effector memory CD45RA+ cells. Donors, healthy HIV-negative adults, lacked recent acute infections or vaccinations.

The V and J genes are TRBV5-6 and TRBJ2-7; D may be TRBD2 (6 bases). The sample consisted of naive CD8+ T cells sorted from blood. The clonotype was recovered from a man aged 18 to 35 in good health. Here the CDR3 reads CASSLSVSSGPSSYEQYF. The CDR3 DNA follows: TGTGCCAGCAGCTTGAGTGTTAGTAGCGGCCCGTCCTCCTACGAGCAGTACTTC.